Sequencing of this T cell receptor (beta chain) was carried out in a study of T cells after posttransplantation cyclophosphamide. A marrow graft followed busulfan-fludarabine conditioning, with cyclophosphamide on days +3 and +4. Sequencing used immunoSEQ multiplex PCR; TCRdb keeps in-frame clones, though not all of them. The data show 1,500 or so clones, 70% to 85% seen once. The length of the CDR3 is 17 residues. V dropped 2 bases and J dropped 8 bases, with 22 bases sitting between them. Germline V gene sequence: CDR1 SGHRS, CDR2 YFSETQ. The sequence came from an older female patient who received an allogeneic stem cell transplant from an unrelated donor, was CMV-positive, and had acute GVHD only. Some T cells could come from the graft donor. The chain carries TRBV5-1 and TRBJ1-4, with a possible D match to TRBD1 (5 bases). This material consisted of CD4+ T cells sorted from PBMCs, taken more than 210 days after allogeneic stem cell transplant with posttransplant cyclophosphamide. DNA of the CDR3: TGCGCCAGCAGCTTATCGGGTAGGGCAGGGATCGACGAAAAACTGTTTTTT. It specifies CASSLSGRAGIDEKLFF.